This is a list of T cell receptor beta chains from one sample in a study of patients and donors after allogeneic stem cell transplantation. TCRdb recomputed calls from the RT-PCR reads with MiXCR, one row per CDR3 protein. This sample has about a million distinct CDR3 sequences, with under 20% found just once. The sequencing sample was made of blood, either unsorted or a sorted T cell fraction (not recorded which). The source is a human donor who was either an allogeneic HSCT recipient or a stem cell or donor lymphocyte infusion donor (not recorded which). It is not recorded whose cells these are; they may come from a transplant donor. The CDR3 runs from the conserved cysteine through the conserved F or W. A D gene is named only where the DNA matches it firmly. Not every row has a clone size; where given, it reads once, few, many or a size class.

abundance: -
v_gene: TRBV7-8
j_gene: TRBJ1-1
d_gene: -
CDR3aa: CASSLVEVGNTEAFF
CDR3nt: TGTGCCAGCAGCTTAGTTGAGGTGGGGAACACTGAAGCTTTCTTT

abundance: -
v_gene: TRBV4-1
j_gene: TRBJ1-6
d_gene: TRBD1
CDR3aa: CASSRGQVQGDSPLHF
CDR3nt: TGCGCCAGCAGCCGCGGACAGGTCCAGGGGGATTCACCCCTCCACTTT

abundance: few
v_gene: TRBV7-2
j_gene: TRBJ1-1
d_gene: -
CDR3aa: CASSLGGRPEAFF
CDR3nt: TGTGCCAGCAGCTTAGGGGGGAGACCTGAAGCTTTCTTT

abundance: many
v_gene: TRBV12-3/TRBV12-4
j_gene: TRBJ2-1
d_gene: TRBD2
CDR3aa: CASSFGLAGDPYNEQFF
CDR3nt: TGTGCCAGCAGTTTTGGGCTAGCGGGAGACCCCTACAATGAGCAGTTCTTC

abundance: -
v_gene: TRBV20-1
j_gene: TRBJ2-1
d_gene: -
CDR3aa: CSAPDRTTLYNEQFF
CDR3nt: TGCAGTGCTCCTGACAGGACAACCCTATACAATGAGCAGTTCTTC

abundance: -
v_gene: TRBV20-1
j_gene: TRBJ2-3
d_gene: TRBD2
CDR3aa: CSASYLAGATDTQYF
CDR3nt: TGCAGTGCTAGTTACCTAGCGGGGGCCACAGATACGCAGTATTTT

abundance: -
v_gene: TRBV7-8
j_gene: TRBJ2-1
d_gene: TRBD2
CDR3aa: CASRTGLAAIGQFF
CDR3nt: TGTGCCAGCAGGACCGGACTAGCGGCAATCGGGCAGTTCTTC

abundance: -
v_gene: TRBV18
j_gene: TRBJ1-4
d_gene: -
CDR3aa: CASSRSGANEKLFF
CDR3nt: TGTGCCAGCTCCCGGTCGGGGGCTAATGAAAAACTGTTTTTT

abundance: -
v_gene: TRBV6-5
j_gene: TRBJ1-6
d_gene: -
CDR3aa: CASSYSLLGSSYNSPLHF
CDR3nt: TGTGCCAGCAGTTACTCTCTACTCGGGAGCTCCTATAATTCACCCCTCCACTTT

abundance: -
v_gene: TRBV5-8
j_gene: TRBJ2-2
d_gene: TRBD1
CDR3aa: CASSKRGLFTGELFF
CDR3nt: TGTGCCAGCAGCAAGAGGGGGCTTTTCACCGGGGAGCTGTTTTTT

abundance: -
v_gene: TRBV29-1
j_gene: TRBJ2-7
d_gene: TRBD1
CDR3aa: CSVEVRTGSYEQYF
CDR3nt: TGCAGCGTTGAAGTCAGGACAGGATCCTACGAGCAGTACTTC

abundance: few
v_gene: TRBV3-1
j_gene: TRBJ1-2
d_gene: -
CDR3aa: CASSQGTGNYGYTF
CDR3nt: TGTGCCAGCAGCCAAGGGACCGGTAACTATGGCTACACCTTC

abundance: few
v_gene: TRBV12-3/TRBV12-4
j_gene: TRBJ2-2
d_gene: -
CDR3aa: CASSLSANLNTGELFF
CDR3nt: TGTGCCAGCAGTTTGTCCGCGAACTTGAACACCGGGGAGCTGTTTTTT

abundance: -
v_gene: TRBV5-1
j_gene: TRBJ1-5
d_gene: TRBD1
CDR3aa: CASNGDSWDQPQHF
CDR3nt: TGCGCCAGCAACGGGGACAGTTGGGATCAGCCCCAGCATTTT

abundance: many
v_gene: TRBV5-1
j_gene: TRBJ2-2
d_gene: -
CDR3aa: CASSLDTVGGELFF
CDR3nt: TGCGCCAGCAGCTTGGACACCGTAGGCGGGGAGCTGTTTTTT

abundance: few
v_gene: TRBV20-1
j_gene: TRBJ1-6
d_gene: -
CDR3aa: CSASTGKSQNSPLHF
CDR3nt: TGCAGTGCTAGTACCGGGAAATCGCAGAATTCACCCCTCCACTTT

abundance: -
v_gene: TRBV20-1
j_gene: TRBJ2-3
d_gene: TRBD2
CDR3aa: CSAREGFREGRPDTQYF
CDR3nt: TGCAGTGCTAGAGAGGGTTTTCGGGAGGGCCGTCCAGATACGCAGTATTTT

abundance: many
v_gene: TRBV7-2
j_gene: TRBJ1-6
d_gene: -
CDR3aa: CASSRQGSYNSPLHF
CDR3nt: TGTGCCAGCAGCCGTCAGGGCTCCTATAATTCACCCCTCCACTTT

abundance: -
v_gene: TRBV29-1
j_gene: TRBJ2-3
d_gene: -
CDR3aa: CSGRRGEDTQYF
CDR3nt: TGCAGCGGCCGACGAGGGGAAGATACGCAGTATTTT

abundance: -
v_gene: TRBV5-1
j_gene: TRBJ2-2
d_gene: -
CDR3aa: CASSLGTAAGELFF
CDR3nt: TGCGCCAGCAGCTTGGGGACAGCTGCCGGGGAGCTGTTTTTT

abundance: few
v_gene: TRBV4-3
j_gene: TRBJ1-1
d_gene: -
CDR3aa: CASSPFGGAFF
CDR3nt: TGCGCCAGCAGCCCCTTCGGGGGAGCTTTCTTT

abundance: -
v_gene: TRBV6-1
j_gene: TRBJ1-1
d_gene: -
CDR3aa: CASSISLGWNTEAFF
CDR3nt: TGTGCCAGCAGTATCTCGTTGGGGTGGAACACTGAAGCTTTCTTT

abundance: few
v_gene: TRBV2
j_gene: TRBJ2-1
d_gene: -
CDR3aa: CASSGLAGRTYNEQFF
CDR3nt: TGTGCCAGCAGTGGCCTGGCGGGGCGAACTTACAATGAGCAGTTCTTC

abundance: few
v_gene: TRBV7-3
j_gene: TRBJ2-3
d_gene: -
CDR3aa: CASSLGLGSADTQYF
CDR3nt: TGTGCCAGCAGCTTGGGACTTGGGAGTGCAGATACGCAGTATTTT

abundance: -
v_gene: TRBV7-2
j_gene: TRBJ2-4
d_gene: -
CDR3aa: CASSSESTAKNIQYF
CDR3nt: TGTGCCAGCAGCTCCGAATCGACCGCCAAAAACATTCAGTACTTC

abundance: -
v_gene: TRBV6-1
j_gene: TRBJ2-5
d_gene: -
CDR3aa: CASSGPYGETQYF
CDR3nt: TGTGCCAGCAGTGGACCGTACGGGGAGACCCAGTACTTC

abundance: -
v_gene: TRBV5-6
j_gene: TRBJ1-1
d_gene: -
CDR3aa: CASSLGVSRLTVEAFF
CDR3nt: TGTGCCAGCAGCTTGGGAGTATCAAGGCTTACTGTTGAAGCTTTCTTT

abundance: many
v_gene: TRBV15
j_gene: TRBJ1-3
d_gene: TRBD1
CDR3aa: CATTSDRGAGNTIYF
CDR3nt: TGTGCCACCACCTCGGACAGGGGAGCTGGAAACACCATATATTTT

abundance: few
v_gene: TRBV21-1
j_gene: TRBJ2-1
d_gene: -
CDR3aa: CASSTKYNEQFF
CDR3nt: TGTGCCAGCAGCACGAAATACAATGAGCAGTTCTTC

abundance: few
v_gene: TRBV7-9
j_gene: TRBJ2-3
d_gene: TRBD2
CDR3aa: CASSRLAGDTDTQYF
CDR3nt: TGTGCCAGCAGCCGACTAGCGGGAGACACAGATACGCAGTATTTT

abundance: many
v_gene: TRBV12-3/TRBV12-4
j_gene: TRBJ1-1
d_gene: TRBD1
CDR3aa: CASSSRQGQVAFF
CDR3nt: TGTGCCAGCAGTTCCCGACAGGGGCAGGTAGCTTTCTTT

abundance: few
v_gene: TRBV7-9
j_gene: TRBJ1-4
d_gene: TRBD1
CDR3aa: CASSAWEGARGGEKLFF
CDR3nt: TGTGCCAGCAGCGCCTGGGAGGGGGCGCGGGGAGGTGAAAAACTGTTTTTT

abundance: -
v_gene: TRBV6-4
j_gene: TRBJ2-1
d_gene: TRBD1
CDR3aa: CASSDRGTGIDEQFF
CDR3nt: TGTGCCAGCAGTGACAGGGGGACAGGGATCGATGAGCAGTTCTTC

abundance: -
v_gene: TRBV5-1
j_gene: TRBJ2-6
d_gene: -
CDR3aa: CASSSGSALSGANVLTF
CDR3nt: TGCGCCAGCAGTTCGGGTAGCGCCCTCTCTGGGGCCAACGTCCTGACTTTC

abundance: many
v_gene: TRBV5-1
j_gene: TRBJ2-7
d_gene: -
CDR3aa: CASSLSQGMAYEQYF
CDR3nt: TGCGCCAGCAGCTTGAGCCAGGGCATGGCCTACGAGCAGTACTTC

abundance: -
v_gene: TRBV27
j_gene: TRBJ1-2
d_gene: -
CDR3aa: CASSSSGTTVFGYTF
CDR3nt: TGTGCCAGCAGCTCTTCCGGGACAACAGTCTTCGGCTACACCTTC

abundance: few
v_gene: TRBV6-5
j_gene: TRBJ2-7
d_gene: -
CDR3aa: CASSSSQEPTYEQYF
CDR3nt: TGTGCCAGCAGTTCATCACAAGAACCTACCTACGAGCAGTACTTC

abundance: -
v_gene: TRBV2
j_gene: TRBJ2-3
d_gene: -
CDR3aa: CASSGIRGRSTDTQYF
CDR3nt: TGTGCCAGCAGTGGAATCAGGGGACGGAGCACAGATACGCAGTATTTT

abundance: few
v_gene: TRBV12-3/TRBV12-4
j_gene: TRBJ2-3
d_gene: TRBD1
CDR3aa: CASSPGGTGVVDTQYF
CDR3nt: TGTGCCAGCAGCCCAGGGGGGACAGGGGTAGTAGATACGCAGTATTTT

abundance: -
v_gene: TRBV7-8
j_gene: TRBJ2-3
d_gene: TRBD2
CDR3aa: CASSQQRERWEYF
CDR3nt: TGTGCCAGCAGCCAGCAGCGGGAGCGGTGGGAGTATTTT

abundance: few
v_gene: TRBV27
j_gene: TRBJ1-5
d_gene: -
CDR3aa: CASSRDVYQPQHF
CDR3nt: TGTGCCAGCAGCCGAGACGTGTATCAGCCCCAGCATTTT

abundance: few
v_gene: TRBV12-3/TRBV12-4
j_gene: TRBJ2-5
d_gene: -
CDR3aa: CASATAQETQYF
CDR3nt: TGTGCCAGCGCCACAGCGCAAGAGACCCAGTACTTC

abundance: few
v_gene: TRBV12-3/TRBV12-4
j_gene: TRBJ2-7
d_gene: TRBD2
CDR3aa: CASSAPSGVSYEQYF
CDR3nt: TGTGCCAGCAGTGCCCCTAGCGGGGTATCCTACGAGCAGTACTTC

abundance: many
v_gene: TRBV12-3/TRBV12-4
j_gene: TRBJ2-1
d_gene: TRBD2
CDR3aa: CASSTRTSGGAHEQFF
CDR3nt: TGTGCCAGCAGTACCCGGACTAGCGGGGGGGCTCATGAGCAGTTCTTC

abundance: -
v_gene: TRBV2
j_gene: TRBJ1-6
d_gene: -
CDR3aa: CASSEGLGHSPLHF
CDR3nt: TGTGCCAGCAGTGAAGGTCTCGGGCATTCACCCCTCCACTTT

abundance: -
v_gene: TRBV12-5
j_gene: TRBJ2-1
d_gene: -
CDR3aa: CASGLWFF
CDR3nt: TGTGCTAGTGGGCTTTGGTTCTTC

abundance: few
v_gene: TRBV20-1
j_gene: TRBJ1-5
d_gene: -
CDR3aa: CSAREGVPQPQHF
CDR3nt: TGCAGTGCTAGGGAGGGGGTTCCTCAGCCCCAGCATTTT

abundance: -
v_gene: TRBV27
j_gene: TRBJ2-2
d_gene: -
CDR3aa: CASSLSVANTGELFF
CDR3nt: TGTGCCAGCAGTTTAAGCGTTGCGAACACCGGGGAGCTGTTTTTT

abundance: many
v_gene: TRBV12-3/TRBV12-4
j_gene: TRBJ2-1
d_gene: -
CDR3aa: CASSRQVFNEQFF
CDR3nt: TGTGCCAGCAGCCGTCAGGTGTTCAATGAGCAGTTCTTC

abundance: -
v_gene: TRBV4-3
j_gene: TRBJ2-1
d_gene: -
CDR3aa: CASSPATEGYEQFF
CDR3nt: TGCGCCAGCAGCCCCGCGACAGAGGGCTATGAGCAGTTCTTC

abundance: few
v_gene: TRBV5-1
j_gene: TRBJ2-7
d_gene: TRBD1
CDR3aa: CASSWRTGDDEQYF
CDR3nt: TGCGCCAGCAGCTGGCGGACAGGGGACGACGAGCAGTACTTC

abundance: many
v_gene: TRBV18
j_gene: TRBJ2-1
d_gene: -
CDR3aa: CASSQGGFYNEQFF
CDR3nt: TGTGCCAGCTCACAGGGCGGATTTTACAATGAGCAGTTCTTC

abundance: once
v_gene: TRBV5-5
j_gene: TRBJ2-3
d_gene: -
CDR3aa: CASSLGWPDSRGTDTQYF
CDR3nt: TGTGCCAGCAGCTTGGGGTGGCCGGATAGCCGAGGGACAGATACGCAGTATTTT

abundance: -
v_gene: TRBV10-3
j_gene: TRBJ2-3
d_gene: TRBD2
CDR3aa: CAISEFQRGAGTDTQYF
CDR3nt: TGTGCCATCAGTGAATTCCAGCGGGGGGCAGGCACAGATACGCAGTATTTT